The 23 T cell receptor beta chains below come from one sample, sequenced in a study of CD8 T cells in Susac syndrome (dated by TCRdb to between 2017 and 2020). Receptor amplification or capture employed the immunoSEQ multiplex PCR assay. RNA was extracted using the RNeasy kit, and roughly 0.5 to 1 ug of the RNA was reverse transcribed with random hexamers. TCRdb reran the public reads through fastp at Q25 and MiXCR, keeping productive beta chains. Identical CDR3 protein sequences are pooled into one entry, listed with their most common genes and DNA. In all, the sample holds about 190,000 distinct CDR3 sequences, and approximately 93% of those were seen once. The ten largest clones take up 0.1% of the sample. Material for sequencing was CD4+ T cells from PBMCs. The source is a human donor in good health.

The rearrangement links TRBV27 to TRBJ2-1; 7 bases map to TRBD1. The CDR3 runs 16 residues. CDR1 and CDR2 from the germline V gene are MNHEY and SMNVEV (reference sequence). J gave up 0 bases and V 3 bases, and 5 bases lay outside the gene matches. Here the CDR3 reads CASSFAQGSSYNEQFF. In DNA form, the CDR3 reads TGTGCCAGCAGTTTCGCACAGGGGAGCTCCTACAATGAGCAGTTCTTC.

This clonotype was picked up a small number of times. CDR3 bases: TGTGCCAGCAGCCAAGATCGGTACGAGCAGTACTTC. This codes for CASSQDRYEQYF. J is TRBJ2-7 and V is TRBV3-1; D call uncertain. CDR3 length: 12 residues. Deletions cut 0 bases from V and 4 bases from J, with 4 bases between. Looked up from germline, CDR1 is LGHDT and CDR2 is YNNKEL (reference sequence).

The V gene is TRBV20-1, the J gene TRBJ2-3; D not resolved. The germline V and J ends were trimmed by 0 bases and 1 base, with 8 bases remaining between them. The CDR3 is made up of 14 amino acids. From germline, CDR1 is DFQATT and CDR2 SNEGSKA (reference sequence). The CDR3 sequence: CSAREPIGTDTQYF. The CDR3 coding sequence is TGCAGTGCTAGAGAACCCATTGGCACAGATACGCAGTATTTT.

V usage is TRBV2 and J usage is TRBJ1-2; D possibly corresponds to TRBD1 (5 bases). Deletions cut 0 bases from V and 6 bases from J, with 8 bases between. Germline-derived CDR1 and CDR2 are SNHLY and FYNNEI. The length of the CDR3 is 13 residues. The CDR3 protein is CASSEARGHGYTF. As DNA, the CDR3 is TGTGCCAGCAGTGAAGCCCGGGGCCATGGCTACACCTTC.

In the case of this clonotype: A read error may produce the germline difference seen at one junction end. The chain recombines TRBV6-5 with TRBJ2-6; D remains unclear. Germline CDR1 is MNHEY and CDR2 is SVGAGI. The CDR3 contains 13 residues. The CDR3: CASSNSGANVLTF. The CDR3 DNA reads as TGTGCCAGCAGTAACTCTGGGGCCAACGTCCTGACTTTC.

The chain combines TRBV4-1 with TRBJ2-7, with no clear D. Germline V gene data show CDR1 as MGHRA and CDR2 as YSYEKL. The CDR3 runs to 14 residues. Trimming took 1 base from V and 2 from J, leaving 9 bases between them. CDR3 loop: CASSQGILPYEQYF. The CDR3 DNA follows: TGCGCCAGCAGCCAAGGGATTCTCCCCTACGAGCAGTACTTC.

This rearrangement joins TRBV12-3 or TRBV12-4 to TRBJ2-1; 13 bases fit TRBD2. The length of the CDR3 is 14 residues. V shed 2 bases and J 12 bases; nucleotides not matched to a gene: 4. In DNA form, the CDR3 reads TGTGCCAGCAGTTTACGGACTAGCGGGGGCTCGCAGTTCTTC. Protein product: CASSLRTSGGSQFF.

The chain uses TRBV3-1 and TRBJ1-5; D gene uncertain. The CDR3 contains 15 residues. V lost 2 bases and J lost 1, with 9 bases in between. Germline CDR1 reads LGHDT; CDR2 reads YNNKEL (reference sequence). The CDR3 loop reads CASSQTIGSNQPQHF. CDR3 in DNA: TGTGCCAGCAGCCAAACGATCGGGAGCAATCAGCCCCAGCATTTT.

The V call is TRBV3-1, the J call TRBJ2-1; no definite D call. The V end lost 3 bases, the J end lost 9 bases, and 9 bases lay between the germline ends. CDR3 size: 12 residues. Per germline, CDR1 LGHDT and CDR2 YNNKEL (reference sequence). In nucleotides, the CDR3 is TGTGCCAGCAGCCAGAGCAACTTTGAGCAGTTCTTC. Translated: CASSQSNFEQFF.

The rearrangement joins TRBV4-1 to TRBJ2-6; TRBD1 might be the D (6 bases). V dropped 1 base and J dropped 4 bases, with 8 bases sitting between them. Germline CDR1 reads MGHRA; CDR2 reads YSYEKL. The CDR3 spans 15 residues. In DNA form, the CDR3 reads TGCGCCAGCAGCCAAGTGGGGGCCGGGGCCAACGTCCTGACTTTC. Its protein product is CASSQVGAGANVLTF.

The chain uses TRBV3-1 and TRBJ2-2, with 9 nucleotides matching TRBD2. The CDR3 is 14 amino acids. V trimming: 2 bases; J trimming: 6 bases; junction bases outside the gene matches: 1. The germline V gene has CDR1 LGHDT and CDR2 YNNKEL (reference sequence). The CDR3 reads CASSQQRGAGELFF. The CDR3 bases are TGTGCCAGCAGCCAACAGCGGGGGGCCGGGGAGCTGTTTTTT.

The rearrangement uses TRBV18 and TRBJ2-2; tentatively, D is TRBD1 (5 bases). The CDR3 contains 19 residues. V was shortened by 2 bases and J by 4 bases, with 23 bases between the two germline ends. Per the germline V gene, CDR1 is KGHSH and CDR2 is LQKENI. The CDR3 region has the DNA TGTGCCAGCTCACCAGGAGCAGGGTGGGTTGCGGCGAGCACCGGGGAGCTGTTTTTT. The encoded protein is CASSPGAGWVAASTGELFF.

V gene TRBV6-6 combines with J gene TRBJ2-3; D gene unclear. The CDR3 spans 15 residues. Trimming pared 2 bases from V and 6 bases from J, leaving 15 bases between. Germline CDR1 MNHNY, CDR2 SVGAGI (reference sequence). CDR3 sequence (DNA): TGTGCCAGCAGTTACGACCCCCCCCAAAGGGATACGCAGTATTTT. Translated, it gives CASSYDPPQRDTQYF.

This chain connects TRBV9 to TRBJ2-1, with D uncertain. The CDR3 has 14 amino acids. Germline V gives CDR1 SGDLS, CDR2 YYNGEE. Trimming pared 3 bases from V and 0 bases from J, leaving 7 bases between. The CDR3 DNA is TGTGCCAGCAGCGCCCTAAGCTCCTACAATGAGCAGTTCTTC. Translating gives CASSALSSYNEQFF.

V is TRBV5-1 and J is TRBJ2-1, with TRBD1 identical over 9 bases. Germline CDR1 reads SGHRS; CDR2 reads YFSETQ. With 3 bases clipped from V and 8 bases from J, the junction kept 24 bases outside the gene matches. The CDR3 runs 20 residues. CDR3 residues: CASSYWGGTGTLITVDEQFF. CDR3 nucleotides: TGCGCCAGCAGCTATTGGGGTGGGACAGGGACCCTAATTACAGTGGATGAGCAGTTCTTC.

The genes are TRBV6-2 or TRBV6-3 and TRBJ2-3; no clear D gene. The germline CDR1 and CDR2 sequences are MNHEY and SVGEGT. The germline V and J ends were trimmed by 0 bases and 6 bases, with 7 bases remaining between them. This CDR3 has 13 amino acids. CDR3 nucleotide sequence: TGTGCCAGCAGTTACTCGGTGATGGATACGCAGTATTTT. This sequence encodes CASSYSVMDTQYF.

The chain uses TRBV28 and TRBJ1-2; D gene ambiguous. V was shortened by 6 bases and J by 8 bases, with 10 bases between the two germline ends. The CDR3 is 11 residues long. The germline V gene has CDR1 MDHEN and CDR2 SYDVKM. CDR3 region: CASSLDDGYTF. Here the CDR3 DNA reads TGTGCCAGCAGCCTGGACGACGGCTACACCTTC.

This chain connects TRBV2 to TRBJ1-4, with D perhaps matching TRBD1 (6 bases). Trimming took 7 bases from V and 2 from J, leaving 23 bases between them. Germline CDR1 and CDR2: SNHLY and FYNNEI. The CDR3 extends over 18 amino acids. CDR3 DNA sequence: TGTGCCAGCACCCGAAGGTGGCAGGGGACGTCCACTAATGAAAAACTGTTTTTT. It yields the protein CASTRRWQGTSTNEKLFF.

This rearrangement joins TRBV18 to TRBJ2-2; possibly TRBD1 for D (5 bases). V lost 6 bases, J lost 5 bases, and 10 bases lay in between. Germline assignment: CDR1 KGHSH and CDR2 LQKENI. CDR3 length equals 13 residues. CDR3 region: CASSLDRTGELFF. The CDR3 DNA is TGTGCCAGCTCCCTCGACAGAACCGGGGAGCTGTTTTTT.

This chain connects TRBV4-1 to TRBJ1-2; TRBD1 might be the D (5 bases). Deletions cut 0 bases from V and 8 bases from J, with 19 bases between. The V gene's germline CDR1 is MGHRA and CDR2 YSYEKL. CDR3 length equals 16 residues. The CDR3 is CASSQDPPWQGRGYTF. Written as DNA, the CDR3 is TGCGCCAGCAGCCAAGATCCCCCATGGCAGGGAAGGGGCTACACCTTC.

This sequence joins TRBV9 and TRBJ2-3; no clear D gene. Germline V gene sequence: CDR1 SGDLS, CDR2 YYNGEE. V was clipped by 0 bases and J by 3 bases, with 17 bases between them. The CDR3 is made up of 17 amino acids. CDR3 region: CASSVEYPGTSTDTQYF. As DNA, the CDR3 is TGTGCCAGCAGCGTAGAGTATCCAGGAACCTCTACAGATACGCAGTATTTT. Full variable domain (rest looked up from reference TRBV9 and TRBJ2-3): DSGVTQTPKHLITATGQRVTLRCSPRSGDLSVYWYQQSLDQGLQFLIQYYNGEERAKGNILERFSAQQFPDLHSELNLSSLELGDSALYFCASSVEYPGTSTDTQYFGPGTRLTVL.

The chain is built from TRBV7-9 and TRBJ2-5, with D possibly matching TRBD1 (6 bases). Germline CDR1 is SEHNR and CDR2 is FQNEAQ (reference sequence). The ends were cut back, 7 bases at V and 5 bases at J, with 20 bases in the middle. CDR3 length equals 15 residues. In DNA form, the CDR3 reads TGTGCCAGCACCATAGGGCAGGGGAAGCGGGAGACCCAGTACTTC. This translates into CASTIGQGKRETQYF. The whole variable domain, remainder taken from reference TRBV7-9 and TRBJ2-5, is DTGVSQNPRHKITKRGQNVTFRCDPISEHNRLYWYRQTLGQGPEFLTYFQNEAQLEKSRLLSDRFSAERPKGSFSTLEIQRTEQGDSAMYLCASTIGQGKRETQYFGPGTRLLVL.

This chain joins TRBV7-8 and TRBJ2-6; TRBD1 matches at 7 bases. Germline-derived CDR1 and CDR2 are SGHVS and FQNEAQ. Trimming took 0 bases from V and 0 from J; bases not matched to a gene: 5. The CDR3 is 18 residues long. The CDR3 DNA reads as TGTGCCAGCAGCTTAGCGCGGACAGGCAACTCTGGGGCCAACGTCCTGACTTTC. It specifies CASSLARTGNSGANVLTF.